This T cell receptor (beta chain) originates from a study of vaccination effects on CD4 cells after COVID-19. About the study: Participants received two doses of either the BNT162b2 or mRNA-1273 vaccine. Findings of the study overall: Few convalescent patients were included, and no early post-infection timepoints were sampled.

A word on this clone: Antigen specificity is unknown.

Before any sequencing was done, the ViraFEST assay used viral peptide pools to expand antigen-specific CD4+ T cells. Cultured cells yielded isolated CD4+ T cells after 10 to 11 days. Confirmation by PCR established that the person had SARS-CoV-2 infection between March and December 2020. A density of around 2 million PBMC per well was used; these cells were cultured with 9.5 to 10 IU/ml IL-2 and about 10 ug/ml peptides. TCRdb keeps only in-frame clones here, not all; method: immunoSEQ multiplex PCR. Of 55,000 or so clones in the sample, around 76% were seen once. This CDR3 has 14 residues. The V gene's germline CDR1 is LGHDT and CDR2 YNNKEL (reference sequence). Deletions cut 4 bases from V and 8 bases from J, with 14 bases between.

The source was CD4+ T cells from PBMCs cultured with HIV peptides, collected before COVID-19 vaccination. The subset is: HIV-1 Nef peptide pool negative control/reference culture. V usage is TRBV3-1 (or the pseudogene TRBV3-2) and J usage is TRBJ1-4; D remains unclear. This TCR derives from a human donor who had a prior SARS-CoV-2 infection. As DNA, the CDR3 is TGTGCCAGCAGCCGGGGTCAGTCCCGCGAAAAACTGTTTTTT. Amino acids: CASSRGQSREKLFF.